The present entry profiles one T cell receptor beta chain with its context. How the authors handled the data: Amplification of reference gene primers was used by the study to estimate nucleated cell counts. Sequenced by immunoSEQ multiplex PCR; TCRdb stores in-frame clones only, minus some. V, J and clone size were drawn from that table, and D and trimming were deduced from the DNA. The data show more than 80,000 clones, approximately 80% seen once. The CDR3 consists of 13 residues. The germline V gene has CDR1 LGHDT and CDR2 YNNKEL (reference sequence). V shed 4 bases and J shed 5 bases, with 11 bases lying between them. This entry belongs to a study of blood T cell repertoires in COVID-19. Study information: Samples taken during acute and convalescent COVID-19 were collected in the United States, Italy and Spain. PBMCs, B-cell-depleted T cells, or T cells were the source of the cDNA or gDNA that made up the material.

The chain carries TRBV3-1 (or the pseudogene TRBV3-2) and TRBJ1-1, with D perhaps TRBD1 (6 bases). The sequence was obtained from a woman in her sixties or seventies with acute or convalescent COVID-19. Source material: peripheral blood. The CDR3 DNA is TGTGCCAGCAGCCCGGACAGTATGACTGAAGCTTTCTTT. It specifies CASSPDSMTEAFF.